These 11 T cell receptor beta chains were sequenced from one sample in a study of cytomegalovirus exposure and HLA in healthy donors. The study ran its PCR with 60 Vbeta and 13 Jbeta primers. Sequencing used immunoSEQ multiplex PCR; TCRdb keeps in-frame clones, though not all of them. This table has more than 150,000 clones, over 75% appearing once. Material for sequencing was PBMCs. These receptors were collected from a man aged 50 to 60 in good health and CMV-seronegative.

J is TRBJ1-4 and V is TRBV4-1, with TRBD1 matching 11 bases. After removal of 4 bases from V and 7 bases from J, the junction contained 8 bases not matched to a gene. Germline V gene sequence: CDR1 MGHRA, CDR2 YSYEKL. The CDR3 runs 16 residues. Here the CDR3 DNA reads TGCGCCAGCAGCCCCCCCCGGGACAGGGGGGCTGAAAAACTGTTTTTT. Translation gives CASSPPRDRGAEKLFF.

V and J are TRBV5-1 and TRBJ2-3, with D perhaps TRBD1 (6 bases). The CDR3 length is 14 residues. Germline values: CDR1 SGHRS, CDR2 YFSETQ. Trimming took off 4 bases at V and 2 bases at J, with 11 bases between the two ends. In DNA form, the CDR3 reads TGCGCCAGCAGCACCGGGACAACCACAGATACGCAGTATTTT. Encoded protein: CASSTGTTTDTQYF.

The genes are TRBV11-2 and TRBJ2-7; 9 bases map to TRBD1. Germline V lookup: CDR1 SGHAT, CDR2 FQNNGV. With V trimmed by 3 bases and J by 2 bases, 2 bases remained unmatched. The CDR3 is 14 amino acids. CDR3 sequence reads: CASSFRDRAYEQYF. As DNA, the CDR3 is TGTGCCAGCAGCTTCAGGGACAGGGCCTACGAGCAGTACTTC.

V usage is TRBV7-3 and J usage is TRBJ2-3, with TRBD2 matching over 9 bases. The V segment lost 3 bases and the J segment 5 bases; nucleotides outside the gene matches: 9. The germline V gene has CDR1 SGHTA and CDR2 FQGTGA. The CDR3 contains 16 residues. For the CDR3, the DNA is TGTGCCAGCAGCTTTTACGGCGGGGGGGCAGAAGATACGCAGTATTTT. This codes for CASSFYGGGAEDTQYF.

The chain couples TRBV27 to TRBJ2-1; a possible D gene is TRBD2 (6 bases). The CDR3 is 17 amino acids. V was shortened by 3 bases and J by 8 bases, with 23 bases between the two germline ends. Germline V gene lookup returns CDR1 MNHEY and CDR2 SMNVEV (reference sequence). For the CDR3, the DNA is TGTGCCAGCAGTTTCCTTTTGCGGGGACGGCCAGGCCATGAGCAGTTCTTC. Protein sequence: CASSFLLRGRPGHEQFF.

With regard to this clone: Sequence at one end of the junction differs from germline and may be a read error. This chain links TRBV7-9 with TRBJ2-7; 7 bases are a match to TRBD1. The germline V gene encodes CDR1 SEHNR and CDR2 FQNEAQ (reference sequence). The CDR3 loop spans 15 amino acids. The DNA of the CDR3 is TGTTCCAGCAGCTTATCCGCAGGGGGCTCCTACGAGCAGTACTTC. Translated, it gives CSSSLSAGGSYEQYF. The variable domain in full, completed from reference TRBV7-9 and TRBJ2-7, reads DTGVSQNPRHKITKRGQNVTFRCDPISEHNRLYWYRQTLGQGPEFLTYFQNEAQLEKSRLLSDRFSAERPKGSFSTLEIQRTEQGDSAMYLCSSSLSAGGSYEQYFGPGTRLTVT.

J is TRBJ2-7 and V is TRBV5-1; TRBD1 matches 7 bases. The CDR3 runs to 14 residues. Germline CDR1 and CDR2: SGHRS and YFSETQ. V was clipped by 4 bases and J by 6 bases; unmatched bases: 10. CDR3 amino acids: CASSDPGQTGEQYF. The CDR3 DNA reads TGCGCCAGCAGCGACCCGGGACAGACAGGCGAGCAGTACTTC.

The genes are TRBV9 and TRBJ2-2; 10 bases agree with TRBD2. The V gene end was trimmed by 0 bases and the J gene end by 7 bases; junction bases not matched to a gene: 6. The CDR3 contains 16 residues. Per the germline V gene, CDR1 is SGDLS and CDR2 is YYNGEE. The CDR3 is CASSVVTSGFGGELFF. The CDR3 DNA reads as TGTGCCAGCAGCGTAGTGACTAGCGGGTTTGGCGGGGAGCTGTTTTTT.

This clone was found a few times. This sequence joins TRBV10-3 and TRBJ2-5; 7 positions match TRBD1. The J call could be wrong; TRBJ2-7 is a better fit for the DNA end. Germline V gene sequence: CDR1 ENHRY, CDR2 SYGVKD. The CDR3 length is 14 residues. The CDR3 here is CAITPTGLEYEQYF. As DNA, the CDR3 is TGTGCCATCACCCCGACAGGGTTGGAGTACGAGCAGTACTTC.

The CDR3: CASSSGTLSVYTEAFF. CDR3 in DNA: TGTGCCAGCAGCTCAGGGACATTATCGGTGTACACTGAAGCTTTCTTT. The chain employs TRBV5-6 and TRBJ1-1, with D possibly matching TRBD1 (6 bases). Trimming shortened V by 3 bases and J by 3 bases, and 18 bases separated the two germline ends. The CDR3 covers 16 residues. Per the germline V gene, CDR1 is SGHDT and CDR2 is YYEEEE. Looking up the rest from reference TRBV5-6 and TRBJ1-1 gives the full variable domain: DAGVTQSPTHLIKTRGQQVTLRCSPKSGHDTVSWYQQALGQGPQFIFQYYEEEERQRGNFPDRFSGHQFPNYSSELNVNALLLGDSALYLCASSSGTLSVYTEAFFGQGTRLTVV.

The gene calls are TRBV9 and TRBJ2-1, with a tentative D call TRBD2 (7 bases). Germline values: CDR1 SGDLS, CDR2 YYNGEE. V gave up 7 bases and J gave up 3 bases, with 11 bases separating them. The CDR3 consists of 13 residues. The CDR3 spells CASGGAVYNEQFF. DNA of the CDR3: TGTGCCAGCGGGGGGGCGGTCTACAATGAGCAGTTCTTC.